The 25 T cell receptor beta chains below all came from one sample that was sequenced in a study of blood T cell repertoires in COVID-19. Data came from immunoSEQ multiplex PCR; TCRdb stores just in-frame clones and leaves some out. In the table there are some 220,000 clones, roughly 85% of which are singletons. Input material: peripheral blood. These receptor sequences come from a woman in her 70s with COVID-19, enrolled during active disease.

The sample holds a few counts of this clone. The J gene is TRBJ1-1, the V gene TRBV6-5, with a weak D call TRBD1 (6 bases). The CDR3 totals 14 residues. Germline V gene data show CDR1 as MNHEY and CDR2 as SVGAGI. Trimming pared 3 bases from V and 1 base from J, leaving 9 bases between. CDR3 bases: TGTGCCAGCAGTTATCAGGGGTCGAACACTGAAGCTTTCTTT. Its protein product is CASSYQGSNTEAFF.

This chain joins TRBV6-2 or TRBV6-3 and TRBJ1-5; a possible D gene is TRBD1 (6 bases). CDR1 and CDR2 from the germline V gene are MNHEY and SVGEGT. The CDR3 extends over 13 amino acids. The V end was cut by 6 bases, the J end by 7 bases, with 13 bases between. The DNA for the CDR3 is TGTGCCAGCAGCGACGGGGGGCCCCAGCCCCAGCATTTT. Translating gives CASSDGGPQPQHF.

The table lists this clone with a few counts. The rearrangement uses TRBV19 and TRBJ1-1; D is unclear. Germline CDR1 and CDR2: LNHDA and SQIVND (reference sequence). Trimming left V 1 base short and J 0 bases short, with 6 bases between. The CDR3 extends over 14 amino acids. For the CDR3, the DNA is TGTGCCAGTAGTATAGGACATCTGAACACTGAAGCTTTCTTT. It specifies CASSIGHLNTEAFF. The full variable domain, rest sourced from reference TRBV19 and TRBJ1-1, is DGGITQSPKYLFRKEGQNVTLSCEQNLNHDAMYWYRQDPGQGLRLIYYSQIVNDFQKGDIAEGYSVSREKKESFPLTVTSAQKNPTAFYLCASSIGHLNTEAFFGQGTRLTVV.

The rearrangement uses TRBV7-2 and TRBJ2-7; D may be TRBD2 (6 bases). Germline-derived CDR1 and CDR2 are SGHTA and FQGNSA. V was pared by 2 bases and J by 0 bases, with 11 bases between. The CDR3 consists of 15 residues. CDR3 loop: CASSLNGGSSYEQYF. DNA for the CDR3: TGTGCCAGCAGCTTAAACGGGGGTAGCTCCTACGAGCAGTACTTC.

This clone was seen only once. This chain connects TRBV7-6 to TRBJ2-5; tentative D call: TRBD1 (6 bases). Per the germline V gene, CDR1 is SGHVS and CDR2 is FNYEAQ. This CDR3 is 17 amino acids long. Trimming removed 2 bases at V and 4 bases at J, with 20 bases between. In DNA, the CDR3 is TGTGCCAGCAGCTTAAACCAGCTTCCGGGACACGGAGAGACCCAGTACTTC. Protein product: CASSLNQLPGHGETQYF. Variable domain in full (rest from reference TRBV7-6 and TRBJ2-5): GAGVSQSPRYKVTKRGQDVALRCDPISGHVSLYWYRQALGQGPEFLTYFNYEAQQDKSGLPNDRFSAERPEGSISTLTIQRTEQRDSAMYRCASSLNQLPGHGETQYFGPGTRLLVL.

The CDR3 sequence: CASSRGQGDTEAFF. For the CDR3, the DNA is TGTGCCAGCTCCCGAGGACAGGGCGACACTGAAGCTTTCTTT. The V gene is TRBV18, the J gene TRBJ1-1; 8 positions match TRBD1. The ends lost 6 bases at V and 3 bases at J; junction bases unmatched: 6. Germline assignment: CDR1 KGHSH and CDR2 LQKENI. This CDR3 contains 14 residues.

This clone was seen once. The chain employs TRBV18 and TRBJ2-1; TRBD1 might be the D (6 bases). This CDR3 is 15 amino acids long. V was pared by 1 base and J by 3 bases, with 10 bases between. Germline CDR1 reads KGHSH; CDR2 reads LQKENI. This chain's CDR3 is CASSPLRDIYNEQFF. In DNA form, the CDR3 reads TGTGCCAGCTCACCACTTCGGGACATCTACAATGAGCAGTTCTTC.

This clone turned up a few times. This chain links TRBV7-9 with TRBJ2-7, with D possibly TRBD2 on 6 matching bases. Trimming stripped 8 bases from V and 2 bases from J, with 13 bases between. This CDR3 is 13 amino acids long. Germline V gene data show CDR1 as SEHNR and CDR2 as FQNEAQ (reference sequence). CDR3 sequence (DNA): TGTGCCAGCCGCTGGGGGGAAACCTACGAGCAGTACTTC. The encoded protein is CASRWGETYEQYF.

The J gene is TRBJ2-7, the V gene TRBV7-2, with D perhaps matching TRBD1 (5 bases). The CDR3 consists of 12 residues. Trimming left V 1 base short and J 8 bases short, with 9 bases between. Germline loops: CDR1 SGHTA, CDR2 FQGNSA. CDR3 bases: TGTGCCAGCAGCTTAGTTAGGGGTCAGCAGTACTTC. As protein: CASSLVRGQQYF.

The chain carries TRBV5-4 and TRBJ1-2, with TRBD1 as a possible D gene (5 bases). The CDR3 covers 15 residues. V lost 5 bases to trimming and J lost 1 base, with 15 bases between them. Germline V gives CDR1 SGHNT, CDR2 YYREEE (reference sequence). This CDR3 is CASSLAGTLNYGYTF. CDR3 DNA: TGTGCCAGCAGTTTAGCCGGGACTCTTAACTATGGCTACACCTTC.

V and J are TRBV18 and TRBJ2-2, with TRBD2 matching 13 bases. V was pared by 3 bases and J by 6 bases, with 4 bases of the junction left unmatched. CDR1 is KGHSH and CDR2 is LQKENI in the germline V gene. This CDR3 is built from 16 residues. DNA for the CDR3: TGTGCCAGCTCACCCGGACTAGCGGGAGCTTCCGGGGAGCTGTTTTTT. This encodes CASSPGLAGASGELFF. Full variable domain (missing parts from reference TRBV18 and TRBJ2-2): NAGVMQNPRHLVRRRGQEARLRCSPMKGHSHVYWYRQLPEEGLKFMVYLQKENIIDESGMPKERFSAEFPKEGPSILRIQQVVRGDSAAYFCASSPGLAGASGELFFGEGSRLTVL.

The rearrangement links TRBV6-6 to TRBJ2-1; D is unresolved. The CDR3 totals 15 residues. Germline V gene data show CDR1 as MNHNY and CDR2 as SVGAGI (reference sequence). V lost 2 bases to trimming and J lost 2 bases, with 10 bases between them. The CDR3 nucleotides are TGTGCCAGCAGTTACCAACTATCCCCCTACAATGAGCAGTTCTTC. It specifies CASSYQLSPYNEQFF.

This clone was counted a single time. This sequence joins TRBV6-4 and TRBJ1-1, with unresolved D. V was cut by 4 bases and J by 4 bases, with 16 bases left in between. This CDR3 is built from 15 residues. Germline V gives CDR1 MRHNA, CDR2 SNTAGT. CDR3 in DNA: TGTGCCAGCAGTGCCACCACTTCTACGGGCACTGAAGCTTTCTTT. As protein: CASSATTSTGTEAFF.

The chain recombines TRBV6-2 or TRBV6-3 with TRBJ2-5; the match to TRBD2 covers 7 bases. With V trimmed by 2 bases and J by 4 bases, 10 bases remained unmatched. CDR3 length: 16 amino acids. Germline CDR1 and CDR2: MNHEY and SVGEGT. The CDR3 DNA follows: TGTGCCAGCAGTTACCAGGGACTACCTCTGGGAGAGACCCAGTACTTC. Its protein is CASSYQGLPLGETQYF.

This chain links TRBV29-1 with TRBJ1-1; D call uncertain. The germline V gene has CDR1 SQVTM and CDR2 ANQGSEA. The V gene lost 5 bases and the J gene lost 6 bases, with 7 bases spanning the gap. CDR3 length equals 10 residues. The CDR3 loop is CSVLAPEAFF. The CDR3, as DNA: TGCAGCGTTTTAGCGCCTGAAGCTTTCTTT. Full variable domain (outside the CDR3, taken from reference TRBV29-1 and TRBJ1-1): SAVISQKPSRDICQRGTSLTIQCQVDSQVTMMFWYRQQPGQSLTLIATANQGSEATYESGFVIDKFPISRPNLTFSTLTVSNMSPEDSSIYLCSVLAPEAFFGQGTRLTVV.

The chain links TRBV19 to TRBJ2-2; 9 nucleotides line up with TRBD1. The CDR3 has 15 residues. Per the germline V gene, CDR1 is LNHDA and CDR2 is SQIVND (reference sequence). Trimming took 5 bases from V and 2 from J; bases not matched to a gene: 3. The DNA of the CDR3 is TGTGCCAGTAGTCGGGGACAGGGTAACACCGGGGAGCTGTTTTTT. It yields the protein CASSRGQGNTGELFF. Drawing the rest from reference TRBV19 and TRBJ2-2, the complete variable domain is DGGITQSPKYLFRKEGQNVTLSCEQNLNHDAMYWYRQDPGQGLRLIYYSQIVNDFQKGDIAEGYSVSREKKESFPLTVTSAQKNPTAFYLCASSRGQGNTGELFFGEGSRLTVL.

The V gene is TRBV27, the J gene TRBJ2-6, with D perhaps TRBD1 (6 bases). The CDR3 runs 19 residues. Germline loops: CDR1 MNHEY, CDR2 SMNVEV (reference sequence). Trimming took 5 bases from V and 0 from J, leaving 20 bases between them. The CDR3 DNA is TGTGCCAGCAGTCGTCAAAACAGGGTATTAAGCTCTGGGGCCAACGTCCTGACTTTC. Amino acid sequence: CASSRQNRVLSSGANVLTF.

The V call is TRBV15, the J call TRBJ2-7; D may be TRBD2 (5 bases). Germline CDR1 and CDR2: LNHNV and YYDKDF (reference sequence). The CDR3 is made up of 13 amino acids. Trimming removed 1 base from V and 3 bases from J, with 7 bases in between. CDR3 DNA sequence: TGTGCCACCAGCAGAGGGACTGTCTACGAGCAGTACTTC. This gives the protein CATSRGTVYEQYF. Variable domain in full (rest from reference TRBV15 and TRBJ2-7): DAMVIQNPRYQVTQFGKPVTLSCSQTLNHNVMYWYQQKSSQAPKLLFHYYDKDFNNEADTPDNFQSRRPNTSFCFLDIRSPGLGDTAMYLCATSRGTVYEQYFGPGTRLTVT.

The chain combines TRBV5-4 with TRBJ1-2, with 8 bases matching TRBD1. Germline CDR1 reads SGHNT; CDR2 reads YYREEE (reference sequence). The CDR3 totals 15 residues. The V gene end was trimmed by 7 bases and the J gene end by 3 bases; junction bases not matched to a gene: 11. CDR3 sequence reads: CASRPRQGWDYGYTF. The CDR3 DNA sequence: TGTGCCAGCCGGCCCCGACAGGGGTGGGACTATGGCTACACCTTC.

This chain connects TRBV10-3 to TRBJ1-1; 8 bases are shared with TRBD1. CDR1 and CDR2 (germline): ENHRY, SYGVKD. V was pared by 4 bases and J by 2 bases, with 6 bases of the junction left unmatched. CDR3 length: 15 residues. The CDR3 region is CAISAPGGVNTEAFF. The CDR3 coding sequence is TGTGCCATCAGTGCCCCAGGGGGCGTTAACACTGAAGCTTTCTTT.

This clone has a handful of counts. The V call is TRBV11-3, the J call TRBJ1-1, with 7 bases matching TRBD1. The V and J ends lost 5 bases and 5 bases, in that order; junction bases with no gene match: 11. Germline V gene lookup returns CDR1 SGHNT and CDR2 YENEEA. This CDR3 region has 15 residues. The CDR3 nucleotides are TGTGCCAGCAGCCCAGGAGGAGGGGGCGGGACTGAAGCTTTCTTT. Translation: CASSPGGGGGTEAFF.

With respect to this clone: The same CDR3 also results from other DNA sequences found in this sample. The chain recombines TRBV6-2 or TRBV6-3 with TRBJ2-1; D might be TRBD1 (6 bases). Trimming took 6 bases from V and 7 from J, leaving 10 bases between them. Germline lookup yields CDR1 MNHEY and CDR2 SVGEGT. CDR3 length equals 12 residues. In nucleotides, the CDR3 is TGTGCCAGCAGCCGCCAGGGGAATGAGCAGTTCTTC. This codes for CASSRQGNEQFF.

V is TRBV2 and J is TRBJ1-4; D is uncertain. V lost 2 bases and J 5 bases, leaving 9 bases between the germline ends. Germline values: CDR1 SNHLY, CDR2 FYNNEI. The CDR3 sequence is 14 residues long. CDR3 DNA sequence: TGTGCCAGCAGTGAAAACAGTTTAAATGAAAAACTGTTTTTT. This sequence encodes CASSENSLNEKLFF.

This clone was seen a single time. The CDR3 loop reads CASSFSPGQGNTEAFF. In nucleotides, the CDR3 is TGTGCCAGCAGTTTCTCGCCGGGACAGGGAAACACTGAAGCTTTCTTT. The chain has TRBV6-5 and TRBJ1-1, with 9 bases identical to TRBD1. With V trimmed by 4 bases and J by 2 bases, 8 bases remained unmatched. The CDR3 is made up of 16 amino acids. Germline CDR1 is MNHEY and CDR2 is SVGAGI.

The chain combines TRBV11-3 with TRBJ1-1, with 9 bases matching TRBD1. Germline trimming cut 5 bases from V and 11 bases from J; bases unmatched to any gene: 12. The CDR3 extends over 14 amino acids. Germline CDR1 reads SGHNT; CDR2 reads YENEEA. In DNA form, the CDR3 reads TGTGCCAGCAGCCTAAGGGACAGGGCATGGTATGCTTTCTTT. Its translation: CASSLRDRAWYAFF.